Listed below are T cell receptor beta chains from one sample, sequenced in a study of shared clonotypes between healthy human individuals. Produced via immunoSEQ multiplex PCR; TCRdb's table is partial and in-frame only. The sample yields 2 million to 2.5 million clones, approximately 94% seen once. The sample comprised naive CD4+ T cells sorted from blood. The source is a man aged 18 to 30 in good health. CDR3s include the opening cysteine and the closing phenylalanine or tryptophan. The order of the fields is J gene, D gene, clone size, V gene, CDR3 DNA, CDR3 protein. The D gene is left open where the match is weak. The size of a clone is reported for some rows only, either as once, few or many, or as a class for expanded clones.

j_call: TRBJ1-6
d_call: TRBD1
clone_size: NA
v_call: TRBV6-1
cdr3_nt: TGTGCCAGCAGTGAAGGGACAGGCCGGGGCCTCCACTTT
cdr3_aa: CASSEGTGRGLHF

j_call: TRBJ1-2
d_call: NA
clone_size: NA
v_call: TRBV10-3
cdr3_nt: TGTGCCATCAGTGAAGGAACCGGCTACACCTTC
cdr3_aa: CAISEGTGYTF

j_call: TRBJ2-2
d_call: NA
clone_size: NA
v_call: TRBV7-8
cdr3_nt: TGTGCCAGCAGCTTAGAGCGGGCGGACACCGGGGAGCTGTTTTTT
cdr3_aa: CASSLERADTGELFF

j_call: TRBJ1-5
d_call: NA
clone_size: NA
v_call: TRBV19
cdr3_nt: TGTGCCAGTAGTATCGGGCGTCAGGGCCTCTCTCCGCAGCCCCAGCATTTT
cdr3_aa: CASSIGRQGLSPQPQHF

j_call: TRBJ1-2
d_call: TRBD1
clone_size: NA
v_call: TRBV7-2
cdr3_nt: TGTGCCAGCAGCTTAGACAGGGGAGGCGTCGACTACACCTTC
cdr3_aa: CASSLDRGGVDYTF

j_call: TRBJ2-2
d_call: TRBD1
clone_size: NA
v_call: TRBV9
cdr3_nt: TGTGCCAGCAGCGTCGACAGGGGGCCTACCGGGGAGCTGTTTTTT
cdr3_aa: CASSVDRGPTGELFF

j_call: TRBJ2-1
d_call: TRBD2
clone_size: NA
v_call: TRBV7-9
cdr3_nt: TGTGCCAGCAACCTAGCGGGCTCCTCCTACAATGAGCAGTTCTTC
cdr3_aa: CASNLAGSSYNEQFF

j_call: TRBJ1-3
d_call: NA
clone_size: NA
v_call: TRBV2
cdr3_nt: TGTGCCAGCAGTCTACAGGGTACTGGAAACACCATATATTTT
cdr3_aa: CASSLQGTGNTIYF

j_call: TRBJ1-6
d_call: NA
clone_size: NA
v_call: TRBV6-6
cdr3_nt: TGTGCCAGCAGTTGGGACGGGAATTCACCCCTCCACTTT
cdr3_aa: CASSWDGNSPLHF

j_call: TRBJ2-3
d_call: TRBD2
clone_size: NA
v_call: TRBV6-1
cdr3_nt: TGTGCCAGCAGTGAAGGGGGAGGGCCAGATACGCAGTATTTT
cdr3_aa: CASSEGGGPDTQYF

j_call: TRBJ2-3
d_call: NA
clone_size: NA
v_call: TRBV7-2
cdr3_nt: TGTGCCAGCAGCTTAGTCGGCGATTTGACAGATACGCAGTATTTT
cdr3_aa: CASSLVGDLTDTQYF

j_call: TRBJ1-6
d_call: NA
clone_size: NA
v_call: TRBV2
cdr3_nt: TGTGCCAGCAGTGCCACAAGGGGTGGCTATAATTCACCCCTCCACTTT
cdr3_aa: CASSATRGGYNSPLHF

j_call: TRBJ1-1
d_call: NA
clone_size: NA
v_call: TRBV30
cdr3_nt: TGTGCCTGGAGTGTGAGAGTGAACACTGAAGCTTTCTTT
cdr3_aa: CAWSVRVNTEAFF

j_call: TRBJ2-2
d_call: TRBD2
clone_size: NA
v_call: TRBV5-1
cdr3_nt: TGCGCCAGCAGCTCATTAGCGGGGGCGAACACCGGGGAGCTGTTTTTT
cdr3_aa: CASSSLAGANTGELFF

j_call: TRBJ2-3
d_call: TRBD2
clone_size: NA
v_call: TRBV11-2
cdr3_nt: TGTGCCAGCACTAGGCTAGCGGGGGGCTGGGTGGATACGCAGTATTTT
cdr3_aa: CASTRLAGGWVDTQYF

j_call: TRBJ2-7
d_call: NA
clone_size: NA
v_call: TRBV6-5
cdr3_nt: TGTGCCAGCAGCAAAGGGACTTACGAGCAGTACTTC
cdr3_aa: CASSKGTYEQYF

j_call: TRBJ2-3
d_call: NA
clone_size: NA
v_call: TRBV25-1
cdr3_nt: TGTGCCAGCCGGACCCCTGGAGGTACGCAGTATTTT
cdr3_aa: CASRTPGGTQYF

j_call: TRBJ2-7
d_call: TRBD1
clone_size: once
v_call: TRBV19
cdr3_nt: TGTGCCAGTAGTCTTCACGGGACAGGGGCATACGAGCAGTACTTC
cdr3_aa: CASSLHGTGAYEQYF

j_call: TRBJ2-3
d_call: TRBD2
clone_size: NA
v_call: TRBV9
cdr3_nt: TGTGCCAGCAGCGGAAAGGGACTAGCGGGAAGAGATACGCAGTATTTT
cdr3_aa: CASSGKGLAGRDTQYF

j_call: TRBJ2-7
d_call: NA
clone_size: NA
v_call: TRBV30
cdr3_nt: TGTGCCTGGAGTGTAGGGGCTAGGTACGAGCAGTACTTC
cdr3_aa: CAWSVGARYEQYF

j_call: TRBJ2-7
d_call: TRBD2
clone_size: NA
v_call: TRBV2
cdr3_nt: TGTGCCAGCAATATCCGGGGGACTACCTACGAGCAGTACTTC
cdr3_aa: CASNIRGTTYEQYF

j_call: TRBJ2-2
d_call: NA
clone_size: NA
v_call: TRBV19
cdr3_nt: TGTGCCAGTAGTAAGTTGTGGCGTCTGAACACCGGGGAGCTGTTTTTT
cdr3_aa: CASSKLWRLNTGELFF

j_call: TRBJ2-1
d_call: NA
clone_size: NA
v_call: TRBV10-2
cdr3_nt: TGCGCCACTTCCACTAGGTCCCACAATGAGCAGTTCTTC
cdr3_aa: CATSTRSHNEQFF

j_call: TRBJ1-5
d_call: NA
clone_size: NA
v_call: TRBV25-1
cdr3_nt: TGTGCCAGCAGTGGATCCGGGGGCAATCAGCCCCAGCATTTT
cdr3_aa: CASSGSGGNQPQHF

j_call: TRBJ1-1
d_call: NA
clone_size: NA
v_call: TRBV13
cdr3_nt: TGTGCCAGCAGCTTACGAGAGAACACTGAAGCTTTCTTT
cdr3_aa: CASSLRENTEAFF

j_call: TRBJ1-5
d_call: NA
clone_size: few
v_call: TRBV30
cdr3_nt: TGTGCCTGGAGTGGCGGGGGCGATCAGCCCCAGCATTTT
cdr3_aa: CAWSGGGDQPQHF

j_call: TRBJ2-3
d_call: TRBD2
clone_size: once
v_call: TRBV6-1
cdr3_nt: TGTGCCAGCAGTGGCCCTAGCGGGGGGAGCACAGATACGCAGTATTTT
cdr3_aa: CASSGPSGGSTDTQYF

j_call: TRBJ1-3
d_call: TRBD1
clone_size: NA
v_call: TRBV10-3
cdr3_nt: TGTGCCATCAGTGGGACAGGGAACTCTGGAAACACCATATATTTT
cdr3_aa: CAISGTGNSGNTIYF

j_call: TRBJ2-2
d_call: NA
clone_size: NA
v_call: TRBV19
cdr3_nt: TGTGCCAGTAGTAGGGGGAGGAACACCGGGGAGCTGTTTTTT
cdr3_aa: CASSRGRNTGELFF

j_call: TRBJ2-5
d_call: NA
clone_size: NA
v_call: TRBV5-1
cdr3_nt: TGCGCCAGCAGCTTGGCCAGGGCAGGGGTTAGCGAGACCCAGTACTTC
cdr3_aa: CASSLARAGVSETQYF

j_call: TRBJ2-4
d_call: TRBD2
clone_size: NA
v_call: TRBV7-8
cdr3_nt: TGTGCCAGCAGCGTATCCCCTCCTAGCGGGAGTGCCTTCGCCAACATTCAGTACTTC
cdr3_aa: CASSVSPPSGSAFANIQYF

j_call: TRBJ1-2
d_call: NA
clone_size: NA
v_call: TRBV15
cdr3_nt: TGTGCCACCAGCAGAGATCCCGGGCAGTCGGTGAACTATGGCTACACCTTC
cdr3_aa: CATSRDPGQSVNYGYTF

j_call: TRBJ1-2
d_call: TRBD1
clone_size: NA
v_call: TRBV28
cdr3_nt: TGTGCCAGCAGTTCTCAGGGGGGGACAGTCTATGGCTACACCTTC
cdr3_aa: CASSSQGGTVYGYTF

j_call: TRBJ2-3
d_call: NA
clone_size: NA
v_call: TRBV6-1
cdr3_nt: TGTGCCAGCCGGTCGGCTAGCAGCCTCACAGATACGCAGTATTTT
cdr3_aa: CASRSASSLTDTQYF

j_call: TRBJ1-6
d_call: NA
clone_size: NA
v_call: TRBV5-5
cdr3_nt: TGTGCCAGCAGCGGGACTATCGATTCACCCCTCCACTTT
cdr3_aa: CASSGTIDSPLHF

j_call: TRBJ2-3
d_call: NA
clone_size: once
v_call: TRBV4-2
cdr3_nt: TGTGCCAGCAGCCAAGATAGGGGGGATACGCAGTATTTT
cdr3_aa: CASSQDRGDTQYF

j_call: TRBJ1-5
d_call: NA
clone_size: NA
v_call: TRBV7-2
cdr3_nt: TGTGCCAGCAGCTTAAAGGCAGATAATCAGCCCCAGCATTTT
cdr3_aa: CASSLKADNQPQHF

j_call: TRBJ2-5
d_call: NA
clone_size: NA
v_call: TRBV21-1
cdr3_nt: TGTGCCAGTCCGGGACTAGCGGGAGTTCGGGAGACCCAGTACTTC
cdr3_aa: CASPGLAGVRETQYF

j_call: TRBJ1-6
d_call: NA
clone_size: NA
v_call: TRBV18
cdr3_nt: TGTGCCAGCTCACCAAAGGGGGACTCACCCCTCCACTTT
cdr3_aa: CASSPKGDSPLHF

j_call: TRBJ2-3
d_call: TRBD1
clone_size: NA
v_call: TRBV5-4
cdr3_nt: TGTGCCAGCAGACCAGGGGGCTTTACAGATACGCAGTATTTT
cdr3_aa: CASRPGGFTDTQYF

j_call: TRBJ2-3
d_call: TRBD2
clone_size: once
v_call: TRBV5-4
cdr3_nt: TGTGCCAGCAGCTCTCCTATGGGAGCGGGAGCGGATACGCAGTATTTT
cdr3_aa: CASSSPMGAGADTQYF

j_call: TRBJ2-1
d_call: NA
clone_size: once
v_call: TRBV5-1
cdr3_nt: TGCGCCAGCAGCTTGGCCGGGGGAGGCCCCGGGGGCAATGAGCAGTTCTTC
cdr3_aa: CASSLAGGGPGGNEQFF

j_call: TRBJ1-1
d_call: NA
clone_size: NA
v_call: TRBV7-3
cdr3_nt: TGTGCCAGCAGCTTAATGGGCGGCACGAACACTGAAGCTTTCTTT
cdr3_aa: CASSLMGGTNTEAFF

j_call: TRBJ1-6
d_call: TRBD1
clone_size: NA
v_call: TRBV18
cdr3_nt: TGTGCCAGCTCAAGGACAGGGACGGATTCACCCCTCCACTTT
cdr3_aa: CASSRTGTDSPLHF

j_call: TRBJ1-6
d_call: NA
clone_size: NA
v_call: TRBV19
cdr3_nt: TGTGCCAGTAGTATATCCACTTGGACGGGCGCAAATTCACCCCTCCACTTT
cdr3_aa: CASSISTWTGANSPLHF

j_call: TRBJ2-7
d_call: TRBD2
clone_size: once
v_call: TRBV7-2
cdr3_nt: TGTGCCAGCAGCCTAAATAGCGGGAGTATCGCCTCCTACGAGCAGTACTTC
cdr3_aa: CASSLNSGSIASYEQYF

j_call: TRBJ2-7
d_call: NA
clone_size: NA
v_call: TRBV9
cdr3_nt: TGTGCCAGCAGCGTTGGGGGGACAGACTCCTACGAGCAGTACTTC
cdr3_aa: CASSVGGTDSYEQYF

j_call: TRBJ1-1
d_call: NA
clone_size: NA
v_call: TRBV6-6
cdr3_nt: TGTGCCAGCAGTGGATCAGAGATCACTGAAGCTTTCTTT
cdr3_aa: CASSGSEITEAFF

j_call: TRBJ2-4
d_call: TRBD2
clone_size: NA
v_call: TRBV7-2
cdr3_nt: TGTGCCAGCAGCTCTAACAGCGGGATTGTAAACATTCAGTACTTC
cdr3_aa: CASSSNSGIVNIQYF

j_call: TRBJ2-7
d_call: NA
clone_size: NA
v_call: TRBV6-6
cdr3_nt: TGTGCCAGCAGCGTTGGCCGCTCTGGTGAGCAGTACTTC
cdr3_aa: CASSVGRSGEQYF

j_call: TRBJ1-5
d_call: TRBD1
clone_size: NA
v_call: TRBV27
cdr3_nt: TGTGCCAGCACCCAAGGGGGCGGGGACGGACTCAATCAGCCCCAGCATTTT
cdr3_aa: CASTQGGGDGLNQPQHF

j_call: TRBJ1-1
d_call: TRBD1
clone_size: NA
v_call: TRBV28
cdr3_nt: TGTGCCAGCAGCAGCCGGACAGGGGGCACTGAAGCTTTCTTT
cdr3_aa: CASSSRTGGTEAFF

j_call: TRBJ2-3
d_call: NA
clone_size: NA
v_call: TRBV6-1
cdr3_nt: TGTGCCAGCAGTGAAAGGTGGGGGGGCCCAGATACGCAGTATTTT
cdr3_aa: CASSERWGGPDTQYF

j_call: TRBJ1-1
d_call: NA
clone_size: NA
v_call: TRBV11-2
cdr3_nt: TGTGCCAGCAGCCCTCTTGGGGTAACTGAAGCTTTCTTT
cdr3_aa: CASSPLGVTEAFF